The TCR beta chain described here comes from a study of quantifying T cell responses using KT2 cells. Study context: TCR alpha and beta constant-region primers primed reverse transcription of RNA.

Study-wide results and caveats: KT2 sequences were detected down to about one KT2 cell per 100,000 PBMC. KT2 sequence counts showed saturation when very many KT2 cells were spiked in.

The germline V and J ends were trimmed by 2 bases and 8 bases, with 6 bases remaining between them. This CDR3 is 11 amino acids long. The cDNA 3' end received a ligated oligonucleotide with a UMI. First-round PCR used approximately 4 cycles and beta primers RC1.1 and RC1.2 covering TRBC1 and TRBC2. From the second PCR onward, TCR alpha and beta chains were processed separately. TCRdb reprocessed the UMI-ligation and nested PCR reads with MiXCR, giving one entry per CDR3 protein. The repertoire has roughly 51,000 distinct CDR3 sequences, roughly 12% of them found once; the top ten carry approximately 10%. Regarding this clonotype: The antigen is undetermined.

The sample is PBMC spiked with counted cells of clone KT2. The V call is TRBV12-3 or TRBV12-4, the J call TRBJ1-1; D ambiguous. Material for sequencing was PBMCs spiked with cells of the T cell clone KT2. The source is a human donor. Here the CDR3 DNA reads TGTGCCAGCAGTTTACGTGGCGAAGCTTTCTTT. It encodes CASSLRGEAFF.